This T cell receptor beta chain appears in the sequencing data of a study of T-cell reconstitution after alpha-beta-depleted transplantation in children. Findings of the study overall: It was surviving recipient T cells and thymic progenitors that gave some patients high TCRbeta diversity at day 60. Most T-cell counts and diversity one year after the transplant came from T cells that were newly produced. Several hundred rapidly expanded clones from non-depleted graft cells reportedly supplied alpha-beta T cells about two months post-transplant.

This clonotype has a count of ten or more. Its antigen is still unknown. V gave up 7 bases and J gave up 4 bases, with 16 bases separating them. The germline V gene encodes CDR1 SQVTM and CDR2 ANQGSEA. The CDR3 has 13 amino acids. Unique molecular identifiers were incorporated into the prepared TCRbeta library. TCRdb analysed the PCR reads with MiXCR anew, one entry per CDR3 protein. The table has about 510,000 distinct CDR3 sequences, around 10% seen once. The source of this sequence is a female patient aged 2-15 years who had a stem cell transplant for aplastic anemia, so the T cells may come from the graft donor. The starting material was PBMCs, mostly from graft donor cells, obtained 180 days after TCRalphabeta/CD19-depleted stem cell transplant. This chain connects TRBV29-1 to TRBJ1-2; D is unresolved. CDR3 bases: TGCAGCGGGAGGGAGGTTTCATCCTATGGCTACACCTTC. Amino acids: CSGREVSSYGYTF.